This T cell receptor (beta chain) came from a study of T cells in Graves' hyperthyroidism and ophthalmopathy. There were TCR beta CDR3 regions amplified from RNA transcripts. First-round RT-PCR targeting the TCR CDR3 was performed with the HTBI primer set. From the multiplex PCR reads, TCRdb called clonotypes with MiXCR, one entry per CDR3 protein. The sample shows about 580,000 distinct CDR3 sequences, about 15% of them seen only once. Between the trimmed V and J ends, which lost 1 base and 4 bases, there was a span of 14 bases. The CDR3 runs 14 residues. Germline V gene sequence: CDR1 DFQATT, CDR2 SNEGSKA (reference sequence). Many counts were recorded for this clonotype.

This sequence originates from a woman aged 25 to 39 with Graves' hyperthyroidism that later progressed to Graves' ophthalmopathy. The sample was blood. This chain links TRBV20-1 with TRBJ2-7; possibly TRBD1 for D (7 bases). CDR3: CSARGAGGGYEQYF. The CDR3 DNA reads TGCAGTGCTAGAGGGGCAGGGGGAGGATACGAGCAGTACTTC.